These 20 T cell receptor beta chains were sequenced from one sample in a study of shared clonotypes between healthy human individuals. Repertoires were generated with immunoSEQ multiplex PCR, while TCRdb's copy carries only in-frame clones and drops some. The table has about 2.3 million clones, 85% to 95% seen once. The material sequenced was naive CD4+ T cells from PBMCs. As to subset: CD45RA+ positively selected. These receptor sequences come from a man between 18 and 29 years old in good health. Some clones in this sample may be carry-over from other donors' samples.

Of note for this clone: The same CDR3 is also encoded by other DNA sequences in this sample. This sequence joins TRBV5-1 and TRBJ2-2; D ambiguous. Trimming cost V 0 bases and J 6 bases, with 6 bases left between them. The CDR3 runs 13 residues. Germline V gene sequence: CDR1 SGHRS, CDR2 YFSETQ. CDR3 DNA: TGCGCCAGCAGCTTGGGGCCTGCCGGGGAGCTGTTTTTT. Residues: CASSLGPAGELFF.

The genes are TRBV10-3 and TRBJ2-5, with 9 bases identical to TRBD2. The germline V gene has CDR1 ENHRY and CDR2 SYGVKD. The V gene end was trimmed by 10 bases and the J gene end by 5 bases; junction bases not matched to a gene: 11. This CDR3 contains 14 residues. CDR3 bases: TGTGCCACCACCCTAGCGGGGTCAAGGGAGACCCAGTACTTC. As protein: CATTLAGSRETQYF.

The V and J genes are TRBV29-1 and TRBJ1-1; 7 nucleotides line up with TRBD1. This CDR3 has 15 amino acids. With V trimmed by 3 bases and J by 1 base, 8 bases remained unmatched. Germline-derived CDR1 and CDR2 are SQVTM and ANQGSEA. The CDR3 protein is CSVEVRGTANTEAFF. CDR3 sequence (DNA): TGCAGCGTTGAGGTAAGGGGGACAGCGAACACTGAAGCTTTCTTT.

This chain joins TRBV2 and TRBJ2-3; D not resolved. CDR1 is SNHLY and CDR2 is FYNNEI in the germline V gene. The CDR3 sequence is 16 residues long. Trimming cost V 0 bases and J 2 bases, with 12 bases left between them. The CDR3 sequence: CASSEALYGYTDTQYF. The CDR3 bases are TGTGCCAGCAGTGAAGCGCTTTACGGTTACACAGATACGCAGTATTTT.

The chain joins TRBV7-9 to TRBJ2-3; D is perhaps TRBD1 (5 bases). Germline lookup yields CDR1 SEHNR and CDR2 FQNEAQ (reference sequence). The CDR3 covers 14 residues. The V end was cut by 7 bases, the J end by 2 bases, with 13 bases between. CDR3 region: CASNPGFSTDTQYF. As DNA, the CDR3 is TGTGCCAGCAACCCAGGGTTTTCCACAGATACGCAGTATTTT.

V gene TRBV7-9 combines with J gene TRBJ2-2; possibly TRBD2 for D (5 bases). V was pared by 4 bases and J by 2 bases, with 11 bases between. This CDR3 region has 15 residues. In germline, CDR1 is SEHNR, CDR2 FQNEAQ (reference sequence). For the CDR3, the DNA is TGTGCCAGCAGCTATAGGTCGGGAAACACCGGGGAGCTGTTTTTT. It encodes CASSYRSGNTGELFF.

The rearrangement uses TRBV29-1 and TRBJ1-1; 8 bases match TRBD1. This CDR3 is 16 amino acids long. Germline trimming cut 2 bases from V and 11 bases from J; bases unmatched to any gene: 19. Germline CDR1 is SQVTM and CDR2 is ANQGSEA. The CDR3 here is CSVERLLTGARWGAFF. DNA of the CDR3: TGCAGCGTTGAACGCCTCTTGACAGGGGCGCGGTGGGGTGCTTTCTTT.

The chain links TRBV21-1 to TRBJ2-7; the tabulated D call, TRBD2, remains unverified against the DNA. TRBV21-1 is listed as a pseudogene. The CDR3 totals 12 residues. This CDR3 is CARPSSSYEQYF. For the CDR3, the DNA is TGTGCCAGACCTTCTAGTTCCTACGAGCAGTACTTC.

The V gene is TRBV5-1, the J gene TRBJ2-1, with 8 bases that match TRBD1. With 3 bases clipped from V and 8 bases from J, the junction kept 13 bases outside the gene matches. Germline assignment: CDR1 SGHRS and CDR2 YFSETQ. This CDR3 is 16 amino acids long. For the CDR3, the DNA is TGCGCCAGCAGCTCGAACAGGGGGTTACCCTTCGATGAGCAGTTCTTC. It is translated as CASSSNRGLPFDEQFF.

The chain joins TRBV29-1 to TRBJ1-5; D is uncertain. CDR1 is SQVTM and CDR2 is ANQGSEA in the germline V gene. The CDR3 totals 13 residues. Trimming pared 5 bases from V and 2 bases from J, leaving 10 bases between. The CDR3 reads CSVQKEGNQPQHF. CDR3 coding DNA: TGCAGCGTTCAAAAGGAGGGCAATCAGCCCCAGCATTTT.

The rearrangement links TRBV19 to TRBJ1-5; 7 bases fit TRBD1. J lost 2 bases, V lost 5 bases, and 3 bases had no gene match. The CDR3 is made up of 14 amino acids. CDR1 and CDR2 from the germline V gene are LNHDA and SQIVND (reference sequence). CDR3 coding DNA: TGTGCCAGTAGTTTCACAGGGGGCAATCAGCCCCAGCATTTT. Residues: CASSFTGGNQPQHF.

J is TRBJ2-4 and V is TRBV5-1; D possibly corresponds to TRBD1 (6 bases). Trimming removed 4 bases from V and 3 bases from J, with 11 bases in between. CDR3 length: 14 residues. Per the germline V gene, CDR1 is SGHRS and CDR2 is YFSETQ. The CDR3 region has the DNA TGCGCCAGCAGCCCCGGGACAAACAAAAACATTCAGTACTTC. Its protein product is CASSPGTNKNIQYF.

The V gene is TRBV5-1, the J gene TRBJ2-6; D is perhaps TRBD1 (5 bases). Germline V gives CDR1 SGHRS, CDR2 YFSETQ. V lost 4 bases and J 7 bases, leaving 15 bases between the germline ends. The CDR3 consists of 15 residues. CDR3 nucleotides: TGCGCCAGCAGCCTAACCTCCAGGGATGCCAACGTCCTGACTTTC. It specifies CASSLTSRDANVLTF.

This chain links TRBV5-1 with TRBJ2-7; D remains ambiguous. Germline V gene data show CDR1 as SGHRS and CDR2 as YFSETQ. CDR3 length: 13 amino acids. V dropped 4 bases and J dropped 6 bases, with 14 bases sitting between them. The CDR3 bases are TGCGCCAGCAGCCCCTCGACCCCTCGCGAGCAGTACTTC. As protein: CASSPSTPREQYF.

CDR3 DNA sequence: TGTGCCAGCAGCCGGGACAGGGGCAATGAGCAGTTCTTC. Amino acids: CASSRDRGNEQFF. The chain has TRBV5-4 and TRBJ2-1; the match to TRBD1 covers 10 bases. This CDR3 is built from 13 residues. Germline assignment: CDR1 SGHNT and CDR2 YYREEE (reference sequence). The ends lost 4 bases at V and 6 bases at J; junction bases unmatched: 1.

The genes are TRBV18 and TRBJ1-1; 7 bases line up with TRBD1. Germline V gene sequence: CDR1 KGHSH, CDR2 LQKENI. The CDR3 is 15 residues long. With V trimmed by 3 bases and J by 1 base, 5 bases remained unmatched. The CDR3 loop is CASSPAGTENTEAFF. The CDR3, as DNA: TGTGCCAGCTCACCGGCCGGGACAGAGAACACTGAAGCTTTCTTT.

The chain employs TRBV7-2 and TRBJ2-5; D gene unclear. The CDR3 is 15 residues long. CDR1 is SGHTA and CDR2 is FQGNSA in the germline V gene. Trimming removed 4 bases at V and 3 bases at J, with 15 bases between. The CDR3 DNA reads TGTGCCAGCAGCTCGAGACCTCCGAGGAAAGAGACCCAGTACTTC. Protein sequence: CASSSRPPRKETQYF.

DNA of the CDR3: TGTGCCACCAGCGGCCTTAGAAGGCCCCTCCACTTT. Protein: CATSGLRRPLHF. The chain combines TRBV15 with TRBJ1-6; D not resolved. In germline, CDR1 is LNHNV, CDR2 YYDKDF (reference sequence). The CDR3 has 12 amino acids. Trimming cost V 5 bases and J 13 bases, with 12 bases left between them.

The genes are TRBV11-3 and TRBJ2-2; 10 bases fit TRBD1. CDR3 length: 18 residues. The V gene end was trimmed by 0 bases and the J gene end by 3 bases; junction bases not matched to a gene: 7. The germline V gene has CDR1 SGHNT and CDR2 YENEEA. CDR3 nucleotides: TGTGCCAGCAGCTTAGATGGGGACAGGGGCGTCGACACCGGGGAGCTGTTTTTT. It is translated as CASSLDGDRGVDTGELFF.

This chain connects TRBV19 to TRBJ1-5; tentative D call: TRBD1 (5 bases). V lost 3 bases to trimming and J lost 0 bases, with 12 bases between them. Germline loops: CDR1 LNHDA, CDR2 SQIVND (reference sequence). CDR3 length: 16 amino acids. As DNA, the CDR3 is TGTGCCAGTAGTATCCGAGGGACCTTTAGCAATCAGCCCCAGCATTTT. This translates into CASSIRGTFSNQPQHF.